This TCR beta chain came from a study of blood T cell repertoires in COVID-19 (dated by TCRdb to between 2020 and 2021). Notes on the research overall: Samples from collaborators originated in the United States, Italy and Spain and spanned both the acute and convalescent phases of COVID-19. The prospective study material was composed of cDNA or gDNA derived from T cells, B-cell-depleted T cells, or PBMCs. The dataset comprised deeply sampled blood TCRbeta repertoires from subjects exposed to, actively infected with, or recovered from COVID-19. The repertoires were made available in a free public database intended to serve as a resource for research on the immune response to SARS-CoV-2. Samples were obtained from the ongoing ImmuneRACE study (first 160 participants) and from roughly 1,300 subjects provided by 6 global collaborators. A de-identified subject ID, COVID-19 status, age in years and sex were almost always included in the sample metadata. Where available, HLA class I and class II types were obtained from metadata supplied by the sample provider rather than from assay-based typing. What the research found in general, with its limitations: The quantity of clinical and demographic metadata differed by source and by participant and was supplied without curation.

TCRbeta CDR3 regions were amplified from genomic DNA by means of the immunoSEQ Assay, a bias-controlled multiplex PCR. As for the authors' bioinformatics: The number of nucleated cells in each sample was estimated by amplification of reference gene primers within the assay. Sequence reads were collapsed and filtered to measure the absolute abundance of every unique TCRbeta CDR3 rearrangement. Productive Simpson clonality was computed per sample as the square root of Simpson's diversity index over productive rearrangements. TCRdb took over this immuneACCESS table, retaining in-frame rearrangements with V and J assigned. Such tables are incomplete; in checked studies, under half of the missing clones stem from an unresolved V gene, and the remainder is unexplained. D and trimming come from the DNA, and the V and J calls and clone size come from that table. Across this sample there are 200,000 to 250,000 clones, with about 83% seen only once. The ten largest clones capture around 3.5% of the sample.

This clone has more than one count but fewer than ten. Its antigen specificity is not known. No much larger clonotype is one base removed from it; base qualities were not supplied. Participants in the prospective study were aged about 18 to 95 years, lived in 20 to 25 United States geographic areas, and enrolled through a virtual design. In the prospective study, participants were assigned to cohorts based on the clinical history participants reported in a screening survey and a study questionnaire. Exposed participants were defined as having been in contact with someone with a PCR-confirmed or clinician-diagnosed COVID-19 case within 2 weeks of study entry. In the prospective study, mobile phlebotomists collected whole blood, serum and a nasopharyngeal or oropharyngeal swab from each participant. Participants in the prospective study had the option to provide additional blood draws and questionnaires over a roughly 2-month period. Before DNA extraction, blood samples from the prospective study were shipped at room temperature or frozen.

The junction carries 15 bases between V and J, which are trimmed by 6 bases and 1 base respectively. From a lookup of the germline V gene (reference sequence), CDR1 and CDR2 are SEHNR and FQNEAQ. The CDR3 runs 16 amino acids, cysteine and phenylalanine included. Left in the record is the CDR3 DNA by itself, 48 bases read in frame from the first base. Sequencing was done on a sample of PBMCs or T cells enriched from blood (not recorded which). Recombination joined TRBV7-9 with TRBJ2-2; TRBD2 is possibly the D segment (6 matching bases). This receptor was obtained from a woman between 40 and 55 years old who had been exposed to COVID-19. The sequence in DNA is TGTGCCAGCAGTTCCGCCGTCGGGGGGAACACCGGGGAGCTGTTTTTT. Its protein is CASSSAVGGNTGELFF. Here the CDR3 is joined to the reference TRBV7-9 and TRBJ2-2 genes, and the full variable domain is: DTGVSQNPRHKITKRGQNVTFRCDPISEHNRLYWYRQTLGQGPEFLTYFQNEAQLEKSRLLSDRFSAERPKGSFSTLEIQRTEQGDSAMYLCASSSAVGGNTGELFFGEGSRLTVL.